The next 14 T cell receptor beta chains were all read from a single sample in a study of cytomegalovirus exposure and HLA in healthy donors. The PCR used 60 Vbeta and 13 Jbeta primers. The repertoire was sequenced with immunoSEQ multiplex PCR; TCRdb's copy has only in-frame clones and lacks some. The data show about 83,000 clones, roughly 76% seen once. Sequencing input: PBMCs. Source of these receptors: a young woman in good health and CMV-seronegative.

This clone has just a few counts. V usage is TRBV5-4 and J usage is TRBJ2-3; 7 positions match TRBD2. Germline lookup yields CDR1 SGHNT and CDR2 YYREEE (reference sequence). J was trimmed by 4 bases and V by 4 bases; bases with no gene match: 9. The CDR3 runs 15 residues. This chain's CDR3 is CASSIMREMADTQYF. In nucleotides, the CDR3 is TGTGCCAGCAGCATAATGCGGGAGATGGCAGATACGCAGTATTTT.

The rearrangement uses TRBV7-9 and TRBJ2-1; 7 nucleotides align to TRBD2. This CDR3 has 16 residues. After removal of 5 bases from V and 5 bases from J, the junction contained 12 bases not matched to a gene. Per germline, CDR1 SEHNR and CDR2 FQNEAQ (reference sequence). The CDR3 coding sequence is TGTGCCAGCAGCCTGGGAGGGGCGGTAGGGGACAATGAGCAGTTCTTC. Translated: CASSLGGAVGDNEQFF.

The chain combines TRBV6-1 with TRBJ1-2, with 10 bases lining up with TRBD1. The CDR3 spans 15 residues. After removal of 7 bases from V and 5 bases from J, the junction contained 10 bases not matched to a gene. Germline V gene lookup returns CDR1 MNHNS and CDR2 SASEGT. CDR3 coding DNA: TGTGCCAGCACCAAGGGGGACAGGGGAGGATATGGCTACACCTTC. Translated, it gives CASTKGDRGGYGYTF.

The CDR3 coding sequence is TGTGCCAGCAGCTTGGGGGACAGGGAGGGCACTGAAGCTTTCTTT. This translates into CASSLGDREGTEAFF. The chain carries TRBV5-8 and TRBJ1-1; 9 positions match TRBD1. This CDR3 is built from 15 residues. V lost 0 bases to trimming and J lost 4 bases; unmatched junction nucleotides: 4. Germline assignment: CDR1 SGHTS and CDR2 YDEGEE.

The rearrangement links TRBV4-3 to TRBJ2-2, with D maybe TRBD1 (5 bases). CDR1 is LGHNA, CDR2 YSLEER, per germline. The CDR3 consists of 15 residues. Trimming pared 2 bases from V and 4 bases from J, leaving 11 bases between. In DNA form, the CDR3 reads TGCGCCAGCAGCCAATTCGTTCAGGGCACCGGGGAGCTGTTTTTT. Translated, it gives CASSQFVQGTGELFF.

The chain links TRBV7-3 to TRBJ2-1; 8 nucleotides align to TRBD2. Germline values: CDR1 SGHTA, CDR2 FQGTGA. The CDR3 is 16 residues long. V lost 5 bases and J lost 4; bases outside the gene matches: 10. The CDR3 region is CASSKVGGRMYNEQFF. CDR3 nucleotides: TGTGCCAGCAGCAAAGTGGGCGGGAGGATGTACAATGAGCAGTTCTTC.

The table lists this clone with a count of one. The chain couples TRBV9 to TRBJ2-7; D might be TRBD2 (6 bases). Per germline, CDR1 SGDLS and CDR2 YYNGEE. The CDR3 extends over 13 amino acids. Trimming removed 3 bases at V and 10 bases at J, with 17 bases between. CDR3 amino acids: CASSALRGGRQYF. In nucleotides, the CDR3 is TGTGCCAGCAGCGCACTCCGTGGAGGGCGCCAGTACTTC.

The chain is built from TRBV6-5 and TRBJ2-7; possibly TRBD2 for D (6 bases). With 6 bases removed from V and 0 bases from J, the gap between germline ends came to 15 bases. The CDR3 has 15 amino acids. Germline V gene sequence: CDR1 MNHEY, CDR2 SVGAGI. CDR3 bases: TGTGCCAGCAGGACTTTAGCGGATAGCTCCTACGAGCAGTACTTC. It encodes CASRTLADSSYEQYF.

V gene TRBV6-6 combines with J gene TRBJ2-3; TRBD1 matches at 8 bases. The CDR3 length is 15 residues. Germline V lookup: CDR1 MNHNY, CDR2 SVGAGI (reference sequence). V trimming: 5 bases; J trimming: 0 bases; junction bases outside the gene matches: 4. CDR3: CASSTDRASTDTQYF. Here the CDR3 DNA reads TGTGCCAGCAGTACGGACAGGGCTAGCACAGATACGCAGTATTTT.

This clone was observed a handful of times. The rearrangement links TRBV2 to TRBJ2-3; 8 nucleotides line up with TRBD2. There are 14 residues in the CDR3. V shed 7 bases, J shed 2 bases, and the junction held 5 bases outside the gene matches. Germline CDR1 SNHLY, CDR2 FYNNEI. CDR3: CASKTGGLTDTQYF. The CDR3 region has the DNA TGTGCCAGCAAAACGGGAGGGCTCACAGATACGCAGTATTTT.

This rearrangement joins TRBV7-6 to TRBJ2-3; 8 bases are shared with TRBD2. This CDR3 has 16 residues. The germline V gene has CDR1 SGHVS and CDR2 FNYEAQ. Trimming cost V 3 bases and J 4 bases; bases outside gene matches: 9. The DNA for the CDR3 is TGTGCCAGCAGCTTTAGAAGCGGGAGCCGCCCAGATACGCAGTATTTT. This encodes CASSFRSGSRPDTQYF.

The CDR3 loop is CASSLARVPGKDGANVLTF. CDR3 DNA: TGCGCCAGCAGCTTGGCTCGGGTCCCAGGGAAGGATGGGGCCAACGTCCTGACTTTC. The chain carries TRBV5-1 and TRBJ2-6; D is perhaps TRBD1 (5 bases). The V gene's germline CDR1 is SGHRS and CDR2 YFSETQ. This CDR3 region has 19 residues. V was trimmed by 0 bases and J by 3 bases, leaving 19 bases between them.

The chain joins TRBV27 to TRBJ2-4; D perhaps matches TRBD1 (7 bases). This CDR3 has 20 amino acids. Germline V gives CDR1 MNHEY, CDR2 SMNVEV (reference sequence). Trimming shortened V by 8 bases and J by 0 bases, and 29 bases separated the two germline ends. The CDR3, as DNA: TGTGCCAGCCGCCCCGCGGGGACAGTGAGCCTACCTTTAGCCAAAAACATTCAGTACTTC. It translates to CASRPAGTVSLPLAKNIQYF.

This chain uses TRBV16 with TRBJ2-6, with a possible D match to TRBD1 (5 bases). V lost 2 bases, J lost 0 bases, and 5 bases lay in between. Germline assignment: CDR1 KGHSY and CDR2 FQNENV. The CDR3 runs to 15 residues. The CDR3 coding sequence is TGTGCCAGCAGCCAAAGGGGCTCTGGGGCCAACGTCCTGACTTTC. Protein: CASSQRGSGANVLTF.